This passage covers 14 T cell receptor beta chains from one sample sequenced in a study of Ad26.COV2.S vaccination and SARS-CoV-2 variants (dated by TCRdb to the early 2020s). In the paper's terms, the treatment or condition label means: about 20 received Ad26.COV2.S at low or high dose, single or two shots; several received placebo; per-sample allocation not given. For vaccine and placebo recipients, the sequenced repertoires came from samples collected on day 63 after the first injection. Library method: the immunoSEQ multiplex PCR assay. Sourced from immuneACCESS, this table was stored by TCRdb with only in-frame sequences that have V and J called. A share of the clones is absent; for the studies checked, an unresolved V gene accounts for under half, and the remainder has no known explanation. For this sample the table gives hundreds of thousands of clones, of which 75% to 95% were detected only once. The top ten clones comprise 12% of the sample.

The sample here was peripheral blood, taken in a trial of Ad26.COV2.S vaccine versus placebo. The receptors were gathered from a person between 18 and 65 years old who received the Ad26.COV2.S COVID-19 vaccine or a placebo.

V gene TRBV12-3 or TRBV12-4 combines with J gene TRBJ1-2, with D possibly matching TRBD1 (6 bases). This CDR3 comprises 13 residues. The germline V and J ends were trimmed by 3 bases and 2 bases, with 7 bases remaining between them. CDR3 sequence: CASSLGANYGYTF. The CDR3 DNA reads as TGTGCCAGCAGTTTGGGGGCCAACTATGGCTACACCTTC.

The count of this clone is one. The chain joins TRBV20-1 to TRBJ1-6, with D uncertain. Germline values: CDR1 DFQATT, CDR2 SNEGSKA (reference sequence). The length of the CDR3 is 13 residues. Trimming took off 3 bases at V and 9 bases at J, with 12 bases between the two ends. The CDR3 here is CSASFGRTSPLHF. In DNA, the CDR3 is TGCAGTGCTAGTTTCGGCAGAACTTCACCCCTCCACTTT.

This chain links TRBV6-5 with TRBJ1-1; a possible D gene is TRBD1 (6 bases). V was cut by 5 bases and J by 1 base, with 14 bases left in between. Germline loops: CDR1 MNHEY, CDR2 SVGAGI. The length of the CDR3 is 15 residues. The CDR3 bases are TGTGCCAGCAGTCCGCGGGGACAACAGAACACTGAAGCTTTCTTT. Its protein product is CASSPRGQQNTEAFF.

The chain recombines TRBV5-6 with TRBJ2-3; 11 nucleotides match TRBD2. With V trimmed by 4 bases and J by 3 bases, 7 bases remained unmatched. The CDR3 runs to 16 residues. Germline V gene data show CDR1 as SGHDT and CDR2 as YYEEEE. For the CDR3, the DNA is TGTGCCAGCAGCCAAACTAGCGGGAGTCGGACAGATACGCAGTATTTT. As protein: CASSQTSGSRTDTQYF.

V is TRBV15 and J is TRBJ1-5; TRBD1 is a possible D gene (6 bases). The CDR3 covers 17 residues. V lost 3 bases and J lost 1, with 16 bases in between. Germline loops: CDR1 LNHNV, CDR2 YYDKDF (reference sequence). CDR3 nucleotides: TGTGCCACCAGCAGCCGAGAAAGGGGGGGGAGCAATCAGCCCCAGCATTTT. Amino acid sequence: CATSSRERGGSNQPQHF. The full variable domain, completed using reference TRBV15 and TRBJ1-5, is DAMVIQNPRYQVTQFGKPVTLSCSQTLNHNVMYWYQQKSSQAPKLLFHYYDKDFNNEADTPDNFQSRRPNTSFCFLDIRSPGLGDTAMYLCATSSRERGGSNQPQHFGDGTRLSIL.

The chain combines TRBV24-1 with TRBJ2-5, with D perhaps given as TRBD1 or TRBD2 (6 bases each). This CDR3 is built from 14 residues. V dropped 6 bases and J dropped 4 bases, with 14 bases sitting between them. Germline CDR1 is KGHDR and CDR2 is SFDVKD. The CDR3 DNA follows: TGTGCCACCAGTCGGGGAGGACAGCCAGAGACCCAGTACTTC. Translation gives CATSRGGQPETQYF.

This chain links TRBV6-2 or TRBV6-3 with TRBJ2-5; 7 nucleotides align to TRBD1. Losses at the gene ends were 4 bases for V and 1 base for J; bases not matched to a gene: 3. Germline CDR1 reads MNHEY; CDR2 reads SVGEGT. This CDR3 is built from 14 residues. CDR3 region: CASSSGGSQETQYF. CDR3 coding DNA: TGTGCCAGCAGTTCAGGGGGAAGCCAAGAGACCCAGTACTTC.

The CDR3 protein is CASSLDPGQGRGTLHF. The DNA of the CDR3 is TGTGCCAGCAGCTTGGATCCGGGACAGGGGAGAGGCACCCTCCACTTT. This sequence joins TRBV5-4 and TRBJ1-6; 10 positions match TRBD1. The ends lost 0 bases at V and 14 bases at J; junction bases unmatched: 11. This CDR3 has 16 residues. The V gene's germline CDR1 is SGHNT and CDR2 YYREEE (reference sequence). Full variable domain (missing parts from reference TRBV5-4 and TRBJ1-6): ETGVTQSPTHLIKTRGQQVTLRCSSQSGHNTVSWYQQALGQGPQFIFQYYREEENGRGNFPPRFSGLQFPNYSSELNVNALELDDSALYLCASSLDPGQGRGTLHFGNGTRLTVT.

J is TRBJ2-7 and V is TRBV30; 8 bases match TRBD2. CDR3 length: 14 amino acids. Germline V gene lookup returns CDR1 GTSNPN and CDR2 SVGIG (reference sequence). The V and J ends lost 7 bases and 3 bases, in that order; junction bases with no gene match: 11. Here the CDR3 reads CAFTKGLAGYEQYF. CDR3 DNA sequence: TGTGCCTTCACTAAAGGACTAGCCGGCTACGAGCAGTACTTC.

The chain uses TRBV30 and TRBJ1-4, with D uncertain. The germline gives CDR1 GTSNPN, CDR2 SVGIG (reference sequence). This CDR3 has 13 residues. V lost 5 bases, J lost 0 bases, and 7 bases lay in between. The CDR3 spells CAWATTTNEKLFF. The CDR3 nucleotides read TGTGCCTGGGCCACCACAACTAATGAAAAACTGTTTTTT.

CDR3 sequence (DNA): TGTGCCGCGGCTAGCGGGAACACCGGGGAGCTGTTTTTT. Translation gives CAAASGNTGELFF. This chain uses TRBV19 with TRBJ2-2, with 7 positions matching TRBD2. Germline V CDR1 and CDR2: LNHDA, SQIVND (reference sequence). CDR3 length equals 13 residues. J gave up 1 base and V 11 bases, and 4 bases lay outside the gene matches. The variable domain in full, completed from reference TRBV19 and TRBJ2-2, reads DGGITQSPKYLFRKEGQNVTLSCEQNLNHDAMYWYRQDPGQGLRLIYYSQIVNDFQKGDIAEGYSVSREKKESFPLTVTSAQKNPTAFYLCAAASGNTGELFFGEGSRLTVL.

The chain combines TRBV6-5 with TRBJ1-5; 7 bases align to TRBD1. The CDR3 is 13 residues long. After removal of 8 bases from V and 0 bases from J, the junction contained 1 base not matched to a gene. Germline lookup yields CDR1 MNHEY and CDR2 SVGAGI. The CDR3, as DNA: TGTGCCAGCGACAGGGTTAGCAATCAGCCCCAGCATTTT. Translation: CASDRVSNQPQHF.

The chain joins TRBV6-6 to TRBJ2-7; TRBD1 aligns across 7 bases. Germline V gene sequence: CDR1 MNHNY, CDR2 SVGAGI (reference sequence). The CDR3 loop spans 15 amino acids. V dropped 0 bases and J dropped 7; count of bases not matched to a gene: 9. CDR3 protein: CASSYSGGSLREQYF. CDR3 bases: TGTGCCAGCAGTTACTCAGGGGGCTCTCTGAGGGAGCAGTACTTC.

V gene TRBV6-1 combines with J gene TRBJ2-7, with D unresolved. The V end was cut by 2 bases, the J end by 1 base, with 6 bases between. The CDR3 consists of 13 residues. The V gene's germline CDR1 is MNHNS and CDR2 SASEGT. CDR3 in amino acids: CASSEHGSYEQYF. In DNA form, the CDR3 reads TGTGCCAGCAGTGAACACGGATCCTACGAGCAGTACTTC.